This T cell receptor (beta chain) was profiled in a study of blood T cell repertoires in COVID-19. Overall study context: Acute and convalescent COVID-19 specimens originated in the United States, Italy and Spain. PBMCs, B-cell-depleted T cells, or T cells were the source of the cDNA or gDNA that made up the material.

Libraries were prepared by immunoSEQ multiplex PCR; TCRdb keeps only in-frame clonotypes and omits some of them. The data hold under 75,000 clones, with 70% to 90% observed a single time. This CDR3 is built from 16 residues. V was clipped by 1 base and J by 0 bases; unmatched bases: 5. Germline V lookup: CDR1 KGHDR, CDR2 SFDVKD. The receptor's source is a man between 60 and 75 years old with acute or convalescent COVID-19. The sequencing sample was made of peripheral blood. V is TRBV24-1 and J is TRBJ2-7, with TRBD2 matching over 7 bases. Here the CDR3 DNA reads TGTGCCACCAGTGATTTAGGGGACTATTCCTCCTACGAGCAGTACTTC. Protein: CATSDLGDYSSYEQYF.